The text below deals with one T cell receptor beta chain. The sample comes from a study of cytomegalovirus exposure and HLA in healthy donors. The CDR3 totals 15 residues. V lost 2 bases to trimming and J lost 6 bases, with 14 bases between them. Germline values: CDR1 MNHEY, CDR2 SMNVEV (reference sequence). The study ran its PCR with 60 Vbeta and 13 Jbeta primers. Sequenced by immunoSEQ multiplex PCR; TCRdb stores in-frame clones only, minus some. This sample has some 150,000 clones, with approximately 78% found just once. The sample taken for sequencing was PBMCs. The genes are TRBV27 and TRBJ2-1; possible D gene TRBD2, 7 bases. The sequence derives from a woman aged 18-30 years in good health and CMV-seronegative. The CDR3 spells CASSLEGRGGNEQFF. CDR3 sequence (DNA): TGTGCCAGCAGTTTAGAGGGGAGGGGGGGCAATGAGCAGTTCTTC.